A single sample is the source of the 9 T cell receptor beta chains below, sequenced in a study of blood T cell repertoires in COVID-19. Clones were sequenced by immunoSEQ multiplex PCR, and TCRdb holds only the in-frame ones, with some missing. The sample holds about 160,000 clones; roughly 80% are singletons and the top ten take 5.6%. Sequencing used PBMCs or T cells enriched from blood (not recorded which). The receptors were sampled from a woman in her 40s with acute COVID-19.

The CDR3 region has the DNA TGTGCCAGCAGCCAAGGGCCAGGGGGAACTTACGAGCAGTACGTC. Translating gives CASSQGPGGTYEQYV. This chain joins TRBV14 and TRBJ2-7; 7 bases are a match to TRBD1. The V gene's germline CDR1 is SGHDN and CDR2 FVKESK. The length of the CDR3 is 15 residues. V was pared by 1 base and J by 4 bases, with 7 bases of the junction left unmatched.

The chain uses TRBV7-8 and TRBJ2-3; 9 positions match TRBD2. CDR3 size: 16 residues. The germline V gene encodes CDR1 SGHVS and CDR2 FQNEAQ. The V gene end was trimmed by 5 bases and the J gene end by 0 bases; junction bases not matched to a gene: 6. The CDR3 sequence: CASSPRLAASTDTQYF. CDR3 coding DNA: TGTGCCAGCAGCCCCCGACTAGCGGCCAGCACAGATACGCAGTATTTT.

This rearrangement joins TRBV6-5 to TRBJ1-5; maybe TRBD1 (6 bases). V lost 5 bases, J lost 1 base, and 12 bases lay in between. The germline V gene encodes CDR1 MNHEY and CDR2 SVGAGI. CDR3 length: 15 residues. The CDR3 DNA is TGTGCCAGCAGTCCAGGGGCGCGAAGCAATCAGCCCCAGCATTTT. This gives the protein CASSPGARSNQPQHF.

The chain recombines TRBV5-1 with TRBJ1-2; TRBD1 is a possible D gene (5 bases). The V gene lost 0 bases and the J gene lost 8 bases, with 14 bases spanning the gap. Germline V gene sequence: CDR1 SGHRS, CDR2 YFSETQ. The CDR3 extends over 14 amino acids. The CDR3 region has the DNA TGCGCCAGCAGCTTGGCTGACAGCTTGGACGGCTACACCTTC. This sequence encodes CASSLADSLDGYTF. Full variable domain (rest looked up from reference TRBV5-1 and TRBJ1-2): KAGVTQTPRYLIKTRGQQVTLSCSPISGHRSVSWYQQTPGQGLQFLFEYFSETQRNKGNFPGRFSGRQFSNSRSEMNVSTLELGDSALYLCASSLADSLDGYTFGSGTRLTVV.

V gene TRBV4-1 combines with J gene TRBJ1-6, with 10 bases lining up with TRBD1. The ends lost 5 bases at V and 10 bases at J; junction bases unmatched: 5. The CDR3 covers 14 residues. CDR1 is MGHRA, CDR2 YSYEKL, per germline. The CDR3 DNA sequence: TGCGCCAGCAGCGCCGACAGGGGGCTCTCACCCCTCCACTTT. Amino acids: CASSADRGLSPLHF.

The CDR3 bases are TGTGCCAGCAGCTTAGGAGGGGGGGCAACCCAAAATGAGCAGTTCTTC. Residues: CASSLGGGATQNEQFF. The genes are TRBV7-9 and TRBJ2-1; tentatively, D is TRBD2 (7 bases). With 1 base removed from V and 7 bases from J, the gap between germline ends came to 17 bases. CDR3 length: 16 residues. In germline, CDR1 is SEHNR, CDR2 FQNEAQ (reference sequence).

The V gene is TRBV19, the J gene TRBJ2-1; 11 bases fit TRBD2. The CDR3 runs to 18 residues. V trimming: 5 bases; J trimming: 0 bases; junction bases outside the gene matches: 9. Germline V lookup: CDR1 LNHDA, CDR2 SQIVND (reference sequence). The CDR3 is CASSVRLAGSSSYNEQFF. CDR3 coding DNA: TGTGCCAGTAGTGTGAGACTAGCGGGGTCCAGCTCCTACAATGAGCAGTTCTTC.

This chain connects TRBV7-9 to TRBJ2-5, with a tentative D call TRBD2 (5 bases). CDR1 is SEHNR and CDR2 is FQNEAQ in the germline V gene (reference sequence). The CDR3 is 13 residues long. V was trimmed by 5 bases and J by 5 bases, leaving 12 bases between them. This CDR3 reads CASSPMEAETQYF. DNA of the CDR3: TGTGCCAGCAGCCCTATGGAGGCCGAGACCCAGTACTTC.

The chain is built from TRBV6-1 and TRBJ1-6, with 12 bases fitting TRBD1. Germline-derived CDR1 and CDR2 are MNHNS and SASEGT. The CDR3 runs 19 residues. The J segment lost 12 bases and the V segment lost 1 base, leaving 16 bases of the junction unmatched. CDR3 in DNA: TGTGCCAGCAGTGAAGTTCTATTGACAGGGACAGGGGGCTCAAGACCCCTCCACTTT. Translation: CASSEVLLTGTGGSRPLHF.